Below, 14 T cell receptor beta chains from the same sample are listed, as sequenced in a study of long-term antiretroviral therapy in people with HIV. At the survey level, the v3.0 immunoSEQ assay was run. Generated by immunoSEQ multiplex PCR, the TCRdb table keeps only in-frame clones and is missing some. Of over 8,500 clones in the sample, roughly four fifths were seen once. This specimen was unsorted PBMCs, taken about 7 years after starting antiretroviral therapy. Receptor source: a man aged 50 to 60 with HIV.

V usage is TRBV5-4 and J usage is TRBJ1-4; D unclear. The CDR3 spans 15 residues. V was shortened by 4 bases and J by 4 bases, with 14 bases between the two germline ends. The germline CDR1 and CDR2 sequences are SGHNT and YYREEE (reference sequence). CDR3 amino acids: CASSQDGQYNEKLFF. DNA for the CDR3: TGTGCCAGCAGCCAAGACGGGCAGTATAATGAAAAACTGTTTTTT.

The chain joins TRBV2 to TRBJ1-1, with D unresolved. Germline CDR1 and CDR2: SNHLY and FYNNEI. The V and J ends lost 0 bases and 1 base respectively, with 21 bases between them. This CDR3 is built from 19 residues. In nucleotides, the CDR3 is TGTGCCAGCAGTGAAGCGCGGGAACAGTGGGTAATGGGGAACACTGAAGCTTTCTTT. This gives the protein CASSEAREQWVMGNTEAFF.

This chain links TRBV7-9 with TRBJ2-5; no reliable D call. CDR1 SEHNR and CDR2 FQNEAQ come from the germline V gene (reference sequence). Trimming removed 0 bases from V and 5 bases from J, with 7 bases in between. The CDR3 contains 13 residues. CDR3: CASSLALLETQYF. The DNA of the CDR3 is TGTGCCAGCAGCTTAGCTCTCTTGGAGACCCAGTACTTC.

V is TRBV5-4 and J is TRBJ2-7; TRBD2 might be the D (6 bases). V lost 3 bases to trimming and J lost 4 bases, with 11 bases between them. CDR3 size: 13 residues. The V gene's germline CDR1 is SGHNT and CDR2 YYREEE (reference sequence). The DNA of the CDR3 is TGTGCCAGCAGCTCGGGACTGCCATACGAGCAGTACTTC. Translating gives CASSSGLPYEQYF.

This clone was recorded a few times. The rearrangement links TRBV2 to TRBJ2-1, with TRBD2 matching over 13 bases. V lost 6 bases to trimming and J lost 5 bases; unmatched junction nucleotides: 10. Germline CDR1 is SNHLY and CDR2 is FYNNEI. This CDR3 is built from 17 residues. The CDR3: CASSRRLAGGVNNEQFF. The DNA of the CDR3 is TGTGCCAGCAGCCGCAGACTAGCGGGGGGAGTAAACAATGAGCAGTTCTTC.

This chain joins TRBV6-5 and TRBJ2-7, with D perhaps TRBD2 (5 bases). In germline, CDR1 is MNHEY, CDR2 SVGAGI. This CDR3 contains 11 residues. Trimming stripped 4 bases from V and 10 bases from J, with 11 bases between. The CDR3 region has the DNA TGTGCCAGCAGTTTTTCGGGGATCCAGTACTTC. It yields the protein CASSFSGIQYF.

The V call is TRBV10-1, the J call TRBJ2-7; no firm D call. CDR3 length equals 14 residues. Trimming removed 4 bases from V and 3 bases from J, with 13 bases in between. Germline CDR1 reads WNHNN; CDR2 reads SYGVQD (reference sequence). The CDR3 bases are TGCGCCAGCAGTGGAGGAATTCCAGGCTACGAGCAGTACTTC. Translated, it gives CASSGGIPGYEQYF.

In this sample, this clone turned up a few times. The V and J genes are TRBV6-1 and TRBJ2-7, with a possible D match to TRBD1 (5 bases). The germline CDR1 and CDR2 sequences are MNHNS and SASEGT. The CDR3 runs to 13 residues. V was cut by 6 bases and J by 3 bases, with 12 bases left in between. CDR3 nucleotide sequence: TGTGCCAGCAGCGTAGGGGAAAGCTACGAGCAGTACTTC. Residues: CASSVGESYEQYF.

The V gene is TRBV7-9, the J gene TRBJ2-7; TRBD1 matches 11 bases. Trimming removed 5 bases from V and 3 bases from J; junction bases left unmatched: 3. This CDR3 comprises 14 residues. CDR1 and CDR2 (germline): SEHNR, FQNEAQ (reference sequence). CDR3 loop: CASSRGQGDYEQYF. The CDR3 DNA sequence: TGTGCCAGCAGCCGGGGACAGGGGGACTACGAGCAGTACTTC.

This clone was counted only a few times. The chain recombines TRBV6-5 with TRBJ1-2, with TRBD1 identical over 8 bases. This CDR3 region has 15 residues. Losses at the gene ends were 0 bases for V and 6 bases for J; bases not matched to a gene: 6. CDR1 and CDR2 from the germline V gene are MNHEY and SVGAGI. CDR3 nucleotide sequence: TGTGCCAGCAGTTACTCGATTCGGACAGGGCATGGCTACACCTTC. Translating it yields CASSYSIRTGHGYTF.

The V gene is TRBV29-1, the J gene TRBJ2-7; 7 bases are shared with TRBD2. Germline V CDR1 and CDR2: SQVTM, ANQGSEA. V lost 1 base and J lost 1; bases outside the gene matches: 10. CDR3 length: 16 amino acids. CDR3 DNA sequence: TGCAGCGTTGAAGCAGCGGGACCGGGATTATCCTACGAGCAGTACTTC. It specifies CSVEAAGPGLSYEQYF.

The chain employs TRBV27 and TRBJ2-3; 8 bases map to TRBD2. The germline V gene encodes CDR1 MNHEY and CDR2 SMNVEV (reference sequence). V was pared by 7 bases and J by 4 bases, with 7 bases of the junction left unmatched. This CDR3 is 14 amino acids long. The CDR3 region has the DNA TGTGCCAGCACCCTCCGGGGGGGGTCAGATACGCAGTATTTT. It codes for CASTLRGGSDTQYF.

This clone appeared a single time. This chain joins TRBV19 and TRBJ2-7; D ambiguous. Germline V gives CDR1 LNHDA, CDR2 SQIVND (reference sequence). The germline V and J ends were trimmed by 3 bases and 2 bases, with 14 bases remaining between them. The CDR3 contains 15 residues. The CDR3 DNA reads TGTGCCAGTAGTATCATGTCAGGTACGCCCTACGAGCAGTACTTC. This encodes CASSIMSGTPYEQYF.

V is TRBV7-9 and J is TRBJ2-3; 13 bases match TRBD2. This CDR3 is built from 19 residues. CDR1 and CDR2 from the germline V gene are SEHNR and FQNEAQ (reference sequence). J was trimmed by 3 bases and V by 7 bases; bases with no gene match: 16. The CDR3 DNA is TGTGCCAGCACCTCCCACCGAATAACTAGCGGGGGGGCAACAGATACGCAGTATTTT. Its protein product is CASTSHRITSGGATDTQYF.